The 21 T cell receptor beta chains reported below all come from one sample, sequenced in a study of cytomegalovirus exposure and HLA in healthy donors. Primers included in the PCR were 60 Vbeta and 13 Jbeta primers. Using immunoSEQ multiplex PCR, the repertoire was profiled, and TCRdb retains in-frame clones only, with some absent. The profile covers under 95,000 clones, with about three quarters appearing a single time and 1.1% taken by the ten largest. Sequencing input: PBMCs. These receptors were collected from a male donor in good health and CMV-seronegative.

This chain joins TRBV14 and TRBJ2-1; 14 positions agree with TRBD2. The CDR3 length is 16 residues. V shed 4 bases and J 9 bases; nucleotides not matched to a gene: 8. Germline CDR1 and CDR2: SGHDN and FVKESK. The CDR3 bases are TGTGCCAGCAGCCGCTTGGGACTAGCGGGGGTTGGTGAGCAGTTCTTC. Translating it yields CASSRLGLAGVGEQFF. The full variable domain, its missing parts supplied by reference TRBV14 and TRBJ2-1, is EAGVTQFPSHSVIEKGQTVTLRCDPISGHDNLYWYRRVMGKEIKFLLHFVKESKQDESGMPNNRFLAERTGGTYSTLKVQPAELEDSGVYFCASSRLGLAGVGEQFFGPGTRLTVL.

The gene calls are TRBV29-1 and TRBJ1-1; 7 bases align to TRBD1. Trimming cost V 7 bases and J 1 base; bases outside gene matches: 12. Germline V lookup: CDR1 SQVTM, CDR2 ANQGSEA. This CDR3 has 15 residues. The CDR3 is CSARDRQLGNTEAFF. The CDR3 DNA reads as TGCAGCGCCCGGGACAGACAACTAGGGAACACTGAAGCTTTCTTT.

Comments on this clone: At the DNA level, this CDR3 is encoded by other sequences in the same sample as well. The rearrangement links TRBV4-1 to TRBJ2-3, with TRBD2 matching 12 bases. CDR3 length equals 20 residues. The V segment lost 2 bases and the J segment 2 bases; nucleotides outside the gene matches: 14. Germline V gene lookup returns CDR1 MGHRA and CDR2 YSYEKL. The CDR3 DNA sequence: TGCGCCAGCAGCCAAACCCCTTATACTAGCGGGAGGAAACTCACAGATACGCAGTATTTT. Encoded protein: CASSQTPYTSGRKLTDTQYF.

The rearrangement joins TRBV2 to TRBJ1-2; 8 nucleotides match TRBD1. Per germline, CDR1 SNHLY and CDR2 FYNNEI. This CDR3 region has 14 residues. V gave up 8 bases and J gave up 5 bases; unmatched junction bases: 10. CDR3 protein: CASVVGQGRYGYTF. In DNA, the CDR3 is TGTGCCAGCGTGGTCGGACAGGGAAGGTATGGCTACACCTTC. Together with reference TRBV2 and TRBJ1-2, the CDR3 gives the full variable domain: EPEVTQTPSHQVTQMGQEVILRCVPISNHLYFYWYRQILGQKVEFLVSFYNNEISEKSEIFDDQFSVERPDGSNFTLKIRSTKLEDSAMYFCASVVGQGRYGYTFGSGTRLTVV.

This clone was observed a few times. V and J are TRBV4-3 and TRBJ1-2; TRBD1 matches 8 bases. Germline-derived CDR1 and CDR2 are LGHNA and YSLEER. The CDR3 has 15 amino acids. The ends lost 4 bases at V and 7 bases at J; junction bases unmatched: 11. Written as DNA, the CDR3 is TGCGCCAGCAGCCCGGACAGGGTTTCGACCTCTGGCTACACCTTC. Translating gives CASSPDRVSTSGYTF.

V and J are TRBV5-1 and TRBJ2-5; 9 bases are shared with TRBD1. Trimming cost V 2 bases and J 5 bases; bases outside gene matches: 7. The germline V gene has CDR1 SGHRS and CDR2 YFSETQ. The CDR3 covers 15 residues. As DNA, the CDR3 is TGCGCCAGCAGCTTATTACAGGGGGCAGGGGAGACCCAGTACTTC. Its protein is CASSLLQGAGETQYF.

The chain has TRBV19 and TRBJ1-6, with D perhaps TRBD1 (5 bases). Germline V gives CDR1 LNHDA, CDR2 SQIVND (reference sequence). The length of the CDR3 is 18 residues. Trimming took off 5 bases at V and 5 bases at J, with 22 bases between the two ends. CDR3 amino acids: CASSPRTPGGGDNSPLHF. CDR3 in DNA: TGTGCCAGTAGTCCTCGGACACCAGGCGGTGGGGATAATTCACCCCTCCACTTT.

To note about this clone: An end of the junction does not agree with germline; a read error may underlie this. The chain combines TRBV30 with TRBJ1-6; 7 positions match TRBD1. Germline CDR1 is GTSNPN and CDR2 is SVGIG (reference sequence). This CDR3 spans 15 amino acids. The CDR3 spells CAWSVSRGPNSPLNF. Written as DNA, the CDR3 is TGTGCCTGGAGTGTATCAAGGGGGCCGAATTCACCCCTCAACTTT.

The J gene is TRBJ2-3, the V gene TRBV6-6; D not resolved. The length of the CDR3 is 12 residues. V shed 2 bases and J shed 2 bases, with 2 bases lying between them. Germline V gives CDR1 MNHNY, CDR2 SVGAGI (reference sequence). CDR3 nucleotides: TGTGCCAGCAGTTACCACACAGATACGCAGTATTTT. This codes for CASSYHTDTQYF.

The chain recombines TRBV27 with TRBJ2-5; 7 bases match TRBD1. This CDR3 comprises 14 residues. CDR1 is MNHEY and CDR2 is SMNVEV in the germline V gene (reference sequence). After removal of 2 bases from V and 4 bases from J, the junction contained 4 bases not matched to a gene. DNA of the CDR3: TGTGCCAGCAGTTTAAGGGGGCGCCGAGAGACCCAGTACTTC. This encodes CASSLRGRRETQYF.

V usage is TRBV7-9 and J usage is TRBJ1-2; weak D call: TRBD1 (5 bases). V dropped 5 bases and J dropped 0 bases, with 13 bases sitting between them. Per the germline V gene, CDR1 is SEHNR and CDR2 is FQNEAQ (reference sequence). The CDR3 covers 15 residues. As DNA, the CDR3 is TGTGCCAGCAGCCCAGCCCAGGGCTCTAACTATGGCTACACCTTC. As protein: CASSPAQGSNYGYTF.

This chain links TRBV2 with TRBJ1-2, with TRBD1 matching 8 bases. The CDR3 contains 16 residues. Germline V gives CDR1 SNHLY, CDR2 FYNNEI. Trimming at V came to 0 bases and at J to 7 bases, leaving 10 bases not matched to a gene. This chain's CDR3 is CASSEALRDRGCGYTF. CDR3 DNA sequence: TGTGCCAGCAGTGAAGCGCTTCGAGACAGGGGATGTGGCTACACCTTC.

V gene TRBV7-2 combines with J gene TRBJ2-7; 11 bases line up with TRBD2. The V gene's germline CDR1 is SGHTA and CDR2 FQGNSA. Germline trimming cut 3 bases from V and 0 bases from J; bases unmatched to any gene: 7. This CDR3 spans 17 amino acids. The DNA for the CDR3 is TGTGCCAGCAGCTTTCTAGCGGGGGGCCCTACCTCCTACGAGCAGTACTTC. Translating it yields CASSFLAGGPTSYEQYF.

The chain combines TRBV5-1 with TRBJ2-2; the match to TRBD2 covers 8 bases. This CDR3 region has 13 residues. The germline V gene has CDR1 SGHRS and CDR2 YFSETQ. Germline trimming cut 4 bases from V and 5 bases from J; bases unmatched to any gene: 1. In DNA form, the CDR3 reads TGCGCCAGCAGCCGGGGGGGGACCGGGGAGCTGTTTTTT. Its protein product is CASSRGGTGELFF.

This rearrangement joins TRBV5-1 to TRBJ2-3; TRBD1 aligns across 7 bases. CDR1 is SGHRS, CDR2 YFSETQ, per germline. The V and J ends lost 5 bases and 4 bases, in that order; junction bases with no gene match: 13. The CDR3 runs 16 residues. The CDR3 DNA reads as TGCGCCAGCAGTTCCGGCCTGGGCAGGGGGTCAGATACGCAGTATTTT. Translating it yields CASSSGLGRGSDTQYF.

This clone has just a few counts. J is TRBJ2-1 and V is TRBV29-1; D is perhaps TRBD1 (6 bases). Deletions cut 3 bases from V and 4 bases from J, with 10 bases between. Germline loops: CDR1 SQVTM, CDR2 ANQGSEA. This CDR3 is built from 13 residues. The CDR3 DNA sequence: TGCAGCGTTGATGGGACAAAGTACAATGAGCAGTTCTTC. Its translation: CSVDGTKYNEQFF.

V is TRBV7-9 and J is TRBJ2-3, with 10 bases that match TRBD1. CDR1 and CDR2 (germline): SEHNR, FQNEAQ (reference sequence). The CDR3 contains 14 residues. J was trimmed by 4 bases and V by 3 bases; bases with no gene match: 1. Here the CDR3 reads CASSLGTGADTQYF. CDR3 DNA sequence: TGTGCCAGCAGCTTGGGGACAGGGGCAGATACGCAGTATTTT.

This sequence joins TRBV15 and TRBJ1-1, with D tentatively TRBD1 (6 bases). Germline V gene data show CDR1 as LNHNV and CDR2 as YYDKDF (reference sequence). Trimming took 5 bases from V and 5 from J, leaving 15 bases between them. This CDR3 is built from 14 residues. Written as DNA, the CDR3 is TGTGCCACCAGCCTCAGAGGGGGGGGTACTGAAGCTTTCTTT. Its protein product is CATSLRGGGTEAFF.

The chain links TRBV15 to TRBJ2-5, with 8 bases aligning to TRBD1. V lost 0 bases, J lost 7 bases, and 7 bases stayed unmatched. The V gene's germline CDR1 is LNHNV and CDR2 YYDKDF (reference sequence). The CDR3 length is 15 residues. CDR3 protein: CATSRDKTGVVTQYF. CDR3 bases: TGTGCCACCAGCAGAGATAAGACAGGGGTGGTGACCCAGTACTTC.

CDR3 region: CAISPEGVSSYEQYF. Written as DNA, the CDR3 is TGTGCCATCAGTCCCGAGGGCGTCAGCTCCTACGAGCAGTACTTC. The chain recombines TRBV10-3 with TRBJ2-7, with TRBD2 as a possible D gene (5 bases). Germline V CDR1 and CDR2: ENHRY, SYGVKD. The CDR3 runs to 15 residues. V dropped 5 bases and J dropped 0 bases, with 14 bases sitting between them.

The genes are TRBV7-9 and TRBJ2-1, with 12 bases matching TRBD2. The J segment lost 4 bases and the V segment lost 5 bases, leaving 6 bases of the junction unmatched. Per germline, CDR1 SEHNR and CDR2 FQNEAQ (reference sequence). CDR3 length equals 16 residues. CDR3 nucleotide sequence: TGTGCCAGCAGCCCTATAACTAGCGGGGGGTACAATGAGCAGTTCTTC. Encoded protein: CASSPITSGGYNEQFF.